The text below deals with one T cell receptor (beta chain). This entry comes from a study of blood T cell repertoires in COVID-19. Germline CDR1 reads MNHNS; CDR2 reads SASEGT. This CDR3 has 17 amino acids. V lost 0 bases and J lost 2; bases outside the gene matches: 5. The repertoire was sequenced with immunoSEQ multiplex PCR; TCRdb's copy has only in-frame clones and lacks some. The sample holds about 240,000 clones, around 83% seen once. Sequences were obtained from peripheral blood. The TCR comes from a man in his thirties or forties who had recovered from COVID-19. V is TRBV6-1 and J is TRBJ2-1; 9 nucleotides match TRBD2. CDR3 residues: CASSEAGLAGPYNEQFF. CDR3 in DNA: TGTGCCAGCAGTGAAGCGGGTCTAGCGGGGCCCTACAATGAGCAGTTCTTC.